What follows are 15 T cell receptor beta chains derived from one specimen sequenced in a study of blood T cells in healthy people across ages. A second about 7 to 11 cycle PCR used barcoded and J-beta primers. TCRdb used MiXCR to reprocess the 5' RACE reads, holding one entry per CDR3 protein. The sample includes about 830,000 distinct CDR3 sequences, 55% to 70% of them seen just once. Sequencing input: blood. The source is a young man in good health.

The chain has TRBV7-9 and TRBJ2-6, with D perhaps assigned TRBD1 or TRBD2 (6 bases each). This CDR3 contains 17 residues. V was pared by 1 base and J by 1 base, with 11 bases between. Looked up from germline, CDR1 is SEHNR and CDR2 is FQNEAQ (reference sequence). The CDR3, as DNA: TGTGCCAGCAGCTTAGTTAAGGGGGGATCTGGGGCCAACGTCCTGACTTTC. Protein: CASSLVKGGSGANVLTF.

This sequence joins TRBV12-3 or TRBV12-4 and TRBJ2-1; TRBD2 matches 7 bases. V lost 6 bases, J lost 9 bases, and 11 bases stayed unmatched. The CDR3 is 14 residues long. Here the CDR3 reads CASRTGLVVGEQFF. The DNA for the CDR3 is TGTGCCAGCAGAACCGGACTAGTAGTTGGTGAGCAGTTCTTC.

The rearrangement links TRBV28 to TRBJ1-1; D may be TRBD1 (6 bases). The CDR3 spans 15 residues. CDR1 and CDR2 from the germline V gene are MDHEN and SYDVKM. V was clipped by 5 bases and J by 5 bases, with 18 bases between them. This chain's CDR3 is CASSPLTRGETEAFF. The CDR3 DNA follows: TGTGCCAGCAGTCCCCTGACCAGGGGCGAGACTGAAGCTTTCTTT.

This clonotype was counted once. The CDR3 nucleotides are TGTGCCTGGAGTGAGTCCTACGAGCAGTACTTC. Translation: CAWSESYEQYF. The chain uses TRBV30 and TRBJ2-7; D is unclear. The CDR3 runs to 11 residues. Germline V CDR1 and CDR2: GTSNPN, SVGIG (reference sequence). V lost 1 base to trimming and J lost 1 base, with 2 bases between them.

This clonotype was observed a few times. The chain uses TRBV5-6 and TRBJ2-5, with D perhaps matching TRBD1 (6 bases). Germline V lookup: CDR1 SGHDT, CDR2 YYEEEE. V was clipped by 4 bases and J by 5 bases, with 15 bases between them. The CDR3 consists of 14 residues. For the CDR3, the DNA is TGTGCCAGCAGCGGGAACAGGGTTGGGGAGACCCAGTACTTC. Amino acid sequence: CASSGNRVGETQYF.

The chain joins TRBV5-1 to TRBJ2-1, with 10 bases identical to TRBD2. The CDR3 spans 16 residues. The germline V gene encodes CDR1 SGHRS and CDR2 YFSETQ. After removal of 2 bases from V and 4 bases from J, the junction contained 6 bases not matched to a gene. The CDR3 here is CASSFGASGGYNEQFF. CDR3 in DNA: TGCGCCAGCAGCTTTGGGGCTAGCGGGGGTTACAATGAGCAGTTCTTC. The full variable domain, rest sourced from reference TRBV5-1 and TRBJ2-1, is KAGVTQTPRYLIKTRGQQVTLSCSPISGHRSVSWYQQTPGQGLQFLFEYFSETQRNKGNFPGRFSGRQFSNSRSEMNVSTLELGDSALYLCASSFGASGGYNEQFFGPGTRLTVL.

In regard to this clonotype: Being one base from a much bigger clone, this may be a read error. Without the conserved terminal phenylalanine or tryptophan, this CDR3 likely stems from a read error. The chain is built from TRBV7-2 and TRBJ2-7, with 7 bases lining up with TRBD1. This CDR3 has 15 residues. The V and J ends lost 0 bases and 5 bases, in that order; junction bases with no gene match: 7. The germline V gene encodes CDR1 SGHTA and CDR2 FQGNSA. The CDR3 bases are TGTGCCAGCAGCTTAGCTCAACAGGGGTTCGACGAGCAGTACTTA. This codes for CASSLAQQGFDEQYL.

The J gene is TRBJ2-3, the V gene TRBV12-3 or TRBV12-4, with D perhaps being TRBD1 or TRBD2 (5 bases each). The CDR3 has 16 amino acids. Trimming removed 6 bases at V and 6 bases at J, with 22 bases between. CDR3: CASSQDIREWDDTQYF. The CDR3 coding sequence is TGTGCCAGCAGCCAAGATATCCGAGAGTGGGACGATACGCAGTATTTT.

The chain combines TRBV10-3 with TRBJ1-3; no reliable D call. CDR1 and CDR2 (germline): ENHRY, SYGVKD. This CDR3 contains 13 residues. Trimming left V 3 bases short and J 4 bases short, with 7 bases between. The CDR3 loop reads CAISDARGNTIYF. DNA of the CDR3: TGTGCCATCAGTGATGCACGGGGAAACACCATATATTTT.

This clonotype has a handful of counts. The chain couples TRBV28 to TRBJ2-5; D remains ambiguous. Trimming shortened V by 7 bases and J by 4 bases, and 13 bases separated the two germline ends. This CDR3 is 13 amino acids long. CDR1 is MDHEN, CDR2 SYDVKM, per germline. The CDR3 DNA reads as TGTGCCAGCACCCCCGTCGCGGCAGAGACCCAGTACTTC. This encodes CASTPVAAETQYF.

This clonotype showed up just once. The V call is TRBV6-2 or TRBV6-3, the J call TRBJ2-7; 7 bases are a match to TRBD1. The CDR3 totals 14 residues. The V gene's germline CDR1 is MNHEY and CDR2 SVGEGT. Losses at the gene ends were 0 bases for V and 4 bases for J; bases not matched to a gene: 3. CDR3 sequence reads: CASSYSQGEYEQYF. The CDR3 bases are TGTGCCAGCAGTTACTCGCAGGGGGAGTACGAGCAGTACTTC.

There are a few counts of this clonotype. This sequence joins TRBV7-8 and TRBJ2-2, with 11 bases aligning to TRBD2. Trimming took 6 bases from V and 0 from J; bases not matched to a gene: 6. Germline assignment: CDR1 SGHVS and CDR2 FQNEAQ. The CDR3 consists of 17 residues. CDR3 sequence: CASSLAGGLTNTGELFF. The CDR3 DNA follows: TGTGCCAGCAGTCTAGCGGGGGGCCTTACGAACACCGGGGAGCTGTTTTTT.

The rearrangement uses TRBV9 and TRBJ2-1; 7 nucleotides align to TRBD2. The trim removed 8 bases at V and 8 bases at J, leaving 13 bases unmatched. This CDR3 comprises 14 residues. Germline V gene sequence: CDR1 SGDLS, CDR2 YYNGEE. The CDR3 protein is CARTRLAPLYEQFF. In DNA form, the CDR3 reads TGTGCCAGGACCCGACTAGCCCCATTGTATGAGCAGTTCTTC.

The V gene is TRBV7-2, the J gene TRBJ2-1; the D gene is possibly TRBD1 (5 bases). Trimming removed 4 bases at V and 9 bases at J, with 31 bases between. The germline CDR1 and CDR2 sequences are SGHTA and FQGNSA. CDR3 length: 19 residues. The CDR3 region is CASSSTISRAGWGSGEQFF. The CDR3 coding sequence is TGTGCCAGCAGCTCCACGATTTCTCGGGCTGGGTGGGGCTCGGGTGAGCAGTTCTTC.

The chain links TRBV12-3 or TRBV12-4 to TRBJ1-2, with a weak D call TRBD1 (6 bases). The CDR3 covers 12 residues. With 9 bases removed from V and 4 bases from J, the gap between germline ends came to 12 bases. The CDR3 bases are TGTGCCAGTAGGGCAGGGGTCTATGGCTACACCTTC. It codes for CASRAGVYGYTF.